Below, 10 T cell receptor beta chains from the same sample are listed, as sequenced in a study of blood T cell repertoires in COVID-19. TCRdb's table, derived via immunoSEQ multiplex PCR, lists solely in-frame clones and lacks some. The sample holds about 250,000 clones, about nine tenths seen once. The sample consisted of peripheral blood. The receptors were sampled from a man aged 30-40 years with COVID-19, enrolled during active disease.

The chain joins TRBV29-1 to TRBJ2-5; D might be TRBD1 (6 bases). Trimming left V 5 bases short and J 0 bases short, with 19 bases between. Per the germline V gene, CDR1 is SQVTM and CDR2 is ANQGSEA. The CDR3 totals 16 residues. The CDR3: CSVPRGPNYYQETQYF. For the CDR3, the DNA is TGCAGCGTTCCCAGGGGACCCAATTATTACCAAGAGACCCAGTACTTC.

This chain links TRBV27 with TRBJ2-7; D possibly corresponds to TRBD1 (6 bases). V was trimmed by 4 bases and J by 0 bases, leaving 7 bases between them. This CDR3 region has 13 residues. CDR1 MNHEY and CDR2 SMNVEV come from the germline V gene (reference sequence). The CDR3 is CASSWDNSYEQYF. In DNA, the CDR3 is TGTGCCAGCAGTTGGGACAACTCCTACGAGCAGTACTTC.

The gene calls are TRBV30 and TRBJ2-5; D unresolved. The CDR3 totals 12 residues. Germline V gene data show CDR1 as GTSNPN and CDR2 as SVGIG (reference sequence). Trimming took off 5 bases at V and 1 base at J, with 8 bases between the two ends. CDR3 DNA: TGTGCCTGGTCCCTCTCCCAAGAGACCCAGTACTTC. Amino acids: CAWSLSQETQYF.

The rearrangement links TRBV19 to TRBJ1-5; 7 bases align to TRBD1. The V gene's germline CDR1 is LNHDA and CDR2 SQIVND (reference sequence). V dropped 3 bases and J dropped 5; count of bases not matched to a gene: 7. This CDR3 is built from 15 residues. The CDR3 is CASSMRQGIDQPQHF. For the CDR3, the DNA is TGTGCCAGTAGTATGAGACAGGGAATCGATCAGCCCCAGCATTTT.

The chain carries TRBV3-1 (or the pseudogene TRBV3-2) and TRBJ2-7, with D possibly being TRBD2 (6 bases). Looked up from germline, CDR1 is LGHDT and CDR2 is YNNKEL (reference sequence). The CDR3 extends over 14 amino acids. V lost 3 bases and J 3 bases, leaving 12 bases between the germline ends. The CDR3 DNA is TGTGCCAGCAGCCACGCGGGGAACCTCTACGAGCAGTACTTC. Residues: CASSHAGNLYEQYF.

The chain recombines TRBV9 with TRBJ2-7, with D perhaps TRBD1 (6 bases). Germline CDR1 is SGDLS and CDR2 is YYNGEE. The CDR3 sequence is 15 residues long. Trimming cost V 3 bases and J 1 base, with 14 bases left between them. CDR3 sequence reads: CASSETGNPSYEQYF. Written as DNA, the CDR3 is TGTGCCAGCAGCGAGACAGGAAATCCTTCCTACGAGCAGTACTTC.

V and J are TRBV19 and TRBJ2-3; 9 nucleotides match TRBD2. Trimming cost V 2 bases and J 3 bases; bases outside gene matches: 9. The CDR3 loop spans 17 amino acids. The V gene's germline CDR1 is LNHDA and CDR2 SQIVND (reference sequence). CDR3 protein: CASSISLSGGMTDTQYF. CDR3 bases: TGTGCCAGTAGTATATCCCTGAGCGGGGGGATGACAGATACGCAGTATTTT.

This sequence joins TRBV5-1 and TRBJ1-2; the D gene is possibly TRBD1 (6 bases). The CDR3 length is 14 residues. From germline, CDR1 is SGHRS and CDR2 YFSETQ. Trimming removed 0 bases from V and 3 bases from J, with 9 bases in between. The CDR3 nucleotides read TGCGCCAGCAGCTTGGGGGGGCGAGACTATGGCTACACCTTC. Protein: CASSLGGRDYGYTF.

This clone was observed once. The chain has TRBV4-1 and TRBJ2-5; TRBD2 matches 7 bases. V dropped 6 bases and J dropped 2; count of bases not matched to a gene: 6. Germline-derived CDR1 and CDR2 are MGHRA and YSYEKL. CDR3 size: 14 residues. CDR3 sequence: CASRAGTDQETQYF. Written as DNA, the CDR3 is TGCGCCAGCAGAGCGGGGACCGATCAAGAGACCCAGTACTTC.

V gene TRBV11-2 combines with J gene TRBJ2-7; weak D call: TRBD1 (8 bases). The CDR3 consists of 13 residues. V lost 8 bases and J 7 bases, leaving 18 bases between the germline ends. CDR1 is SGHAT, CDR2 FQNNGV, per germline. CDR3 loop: CASSPTGGGEQYF. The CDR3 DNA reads TGTGCCAGCTCCCCCACAGGGGGGGGAGAGCAGTACTTC.